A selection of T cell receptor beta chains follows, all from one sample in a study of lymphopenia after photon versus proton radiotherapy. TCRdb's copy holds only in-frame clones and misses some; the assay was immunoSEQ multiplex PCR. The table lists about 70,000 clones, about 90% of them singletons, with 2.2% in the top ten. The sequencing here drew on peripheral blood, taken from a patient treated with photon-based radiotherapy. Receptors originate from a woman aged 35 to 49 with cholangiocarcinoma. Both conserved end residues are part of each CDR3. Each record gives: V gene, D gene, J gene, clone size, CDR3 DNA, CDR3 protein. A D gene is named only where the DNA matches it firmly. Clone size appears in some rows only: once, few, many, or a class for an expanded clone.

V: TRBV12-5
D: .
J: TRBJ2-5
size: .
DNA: TGTGCTAGTGGTTATGCCAAAGAGACCCAGTACTTC
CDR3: CASGYAKETQYF

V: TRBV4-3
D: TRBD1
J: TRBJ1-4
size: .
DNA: TGCGCCAGCAGCCAGCCGGGACAGATGATTTTT
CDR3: CASSQPGQMIF

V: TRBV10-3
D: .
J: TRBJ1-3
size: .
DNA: TGTGCCATCAGTGATAGGTATGCGTCTGGAAACACCATATATTTT
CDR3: CAISDRYASGNTIYF

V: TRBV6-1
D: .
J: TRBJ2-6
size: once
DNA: TGTGCCAGCAGTGCAAGCACAGCTGGGGCCAACGTCCTGACTTTC
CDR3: CASSASTAGANVLTF

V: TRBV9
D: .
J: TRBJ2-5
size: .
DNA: TGTGCCAGCAGCGTAGGTGTGGGCCAAGAGACCCAGTACTTC
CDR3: CASSVGVGQETQYF

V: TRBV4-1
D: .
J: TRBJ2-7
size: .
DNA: TGCGCCAGCAGCCAAGAGGGGAACGAGCAGTACTTC
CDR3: CASSQEGNEQYF

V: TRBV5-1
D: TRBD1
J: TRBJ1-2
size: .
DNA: TGCGCCAGCAGCCGACCCCGGGACAGTACTAACTATGGCTACACCTTC
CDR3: CASSRPRDSTNYGYTF

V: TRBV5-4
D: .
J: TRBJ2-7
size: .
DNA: TGTGCCAGCAGCCAGATGACTTTAGCGGCCACCTACGAGCAGTACTTC
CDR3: CASSQMTLAATYEQYF

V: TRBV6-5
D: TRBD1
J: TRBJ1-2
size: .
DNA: TGTGCCAGCAGTTACTCTGACAGGGGCCTCTATGGCTACACCTTC
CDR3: CASSYSDRGLYGYTF

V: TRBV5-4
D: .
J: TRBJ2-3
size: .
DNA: TGTGCCAGCAGCTGGAGGGACAATCCCACAGATACGCAGTATTTT
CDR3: CASSWRDNPTDTQYF

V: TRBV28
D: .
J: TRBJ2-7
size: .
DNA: TGTGCCAGCAGTCTGACTACGGAGCAGTACTTC
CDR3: CASSLTTEQYF

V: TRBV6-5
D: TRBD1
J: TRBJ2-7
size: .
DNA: TGTGCCAGCAGTTACGTAGGGACAGGGAGCTACGAGCAGTACTTC
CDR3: CASSYVGTGSYEQYF

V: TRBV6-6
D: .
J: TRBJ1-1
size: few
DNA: TGTGCCAGCAGTTACGGGGGCGCGGGCACTGAAGCTTTCTTT
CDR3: CASSYGGAGTEAFF

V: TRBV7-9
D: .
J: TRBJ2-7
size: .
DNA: TGTGCCAGCAGCCGACCGGACAGCCTCTACTGCGAGCAGTACTTC
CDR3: CASSRPDSLYCEQYF

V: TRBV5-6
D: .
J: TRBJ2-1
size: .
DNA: TGTGCCAGCAGCGAGCGGAACCAAGCCTACAATGAGCAGTTCTTC
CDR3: CASSERNQAYNEQFF

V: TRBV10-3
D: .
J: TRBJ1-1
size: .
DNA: TGTGCCATCAGTGGGGACACGGCCACTGAAGCTTTCTTT
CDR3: CAISGDTATEAFF

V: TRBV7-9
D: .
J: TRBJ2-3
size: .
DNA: TGTGCCAGCAGCTTTTATCAGTCTGGGGCCACCACAGATACGCAGTATTTT
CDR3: CASSFYQSGATTDTQYF

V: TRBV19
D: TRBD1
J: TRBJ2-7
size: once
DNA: TGTGCCAGTAGTATAGGGTCACAGGGGGGCCTCTACGAGCAGTACTTC
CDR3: CASSIGSQGGLYEQYF

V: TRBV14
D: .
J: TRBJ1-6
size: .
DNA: TGTGCCAGCAGCCACAGGGGCCATAATTCACCCCTCCACTTT
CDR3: CASSHRGHNSPLHF

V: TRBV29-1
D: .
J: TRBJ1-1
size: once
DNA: TGCAGCGTTGAGACAGGGAACACTGAAGCTTTCTTT
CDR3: CSVETGNTEAFF

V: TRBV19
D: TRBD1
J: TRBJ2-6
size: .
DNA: TGTGCCAGTAGTTCCCGGGACAGGGGCTTTTCTGGGGCCAACGTCCTGACTTTC
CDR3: CASSSRDRGFSGANVLTF

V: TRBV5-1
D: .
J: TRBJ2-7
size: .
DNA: TGCGCCAGCAGCTTTGGGGCCGTGAACTACGAGCAGTACTTC
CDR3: CASSFGAVNYEQYF

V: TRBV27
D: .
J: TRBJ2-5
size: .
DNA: TGTGCCAGCAGGCCCGGAGGGCGGCGGGAGACCCAGTACTTC
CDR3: CASRPGGRRETQYF

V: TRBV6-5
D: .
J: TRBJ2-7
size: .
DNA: TGTGCCAGCAGTTCAACTTACGAGCAGTACTTC
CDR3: CASSSTYEQYF

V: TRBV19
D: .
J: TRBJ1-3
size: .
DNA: TGTGCCAGTAGCAATATCGCGGGAAACACCATATATTTT
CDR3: CASSNIAGNTIYF

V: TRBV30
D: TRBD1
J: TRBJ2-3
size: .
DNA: TGTGCCTGGAGTGTAGGGGGCAGGGAAACAGATACGCAGTATTTT
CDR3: CAWSVGGRETDTQYF

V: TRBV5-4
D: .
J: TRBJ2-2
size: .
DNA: TGTGCCAGCAGCTTAAAACAAGACCAGTACACCGGGGAGCTGTTTTTT
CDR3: CASSLKQDQYTGELFF

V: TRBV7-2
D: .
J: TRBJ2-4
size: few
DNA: TGTGCCAGCAGGCCGACAGCCCTGCTAGCCAAAGACATTCAGTACTTC
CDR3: CASRPTALLAKDIQYF

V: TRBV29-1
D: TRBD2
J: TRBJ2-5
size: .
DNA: TGCAGCGTGAAGACTAGCGGGGACCAAGAGACCCAGTACTTC
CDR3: CSVKTSGDQETQYF

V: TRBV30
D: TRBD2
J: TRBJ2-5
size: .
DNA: TGTGCCTGGAGTTTCAGCGGGATTCGTGAGCAGTACTTC
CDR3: CAWSFSGIREQYF

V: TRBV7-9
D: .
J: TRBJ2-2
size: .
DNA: TGTGCCAGCAGCTTAACCACAGTCCAGAGCACCGGGGAGCTGTTTTTT
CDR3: CASSLTTVQSTGELFF

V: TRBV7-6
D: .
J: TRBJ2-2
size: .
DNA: TGTGCCAGCAGTAAAGCGCTAGGCAGGGTAGTCACCGGGGAGCTGTTTTTT
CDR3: CASSKALGRVVTGELFF

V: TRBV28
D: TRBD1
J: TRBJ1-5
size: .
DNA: TGTGCCAGCAGTTCCGGGACAGGGGGCGACATTAGCAATCAGCCCCAGCATTTT
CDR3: CASSSGTGGDISNQPQHF

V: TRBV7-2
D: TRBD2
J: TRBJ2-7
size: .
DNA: TGTGCCAGCAGCCCTTCTGGGGGGGGTCGCGAGCAGTACTTC
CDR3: CASSPSGGGREQYF

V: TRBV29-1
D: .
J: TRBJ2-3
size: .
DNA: TGCAGCGTTGAGCCCGGCCCCGGTGGTACAGATACGCAGTATTTT
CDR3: CSVEPGPGGTDTQYF

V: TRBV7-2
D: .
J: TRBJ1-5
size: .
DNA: TGTGCCAGCAGCTTAGGGGGCGGGAGAGGCAATCAGCCCCAGCATTTT
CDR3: CASSLGGGRGNQPQHF

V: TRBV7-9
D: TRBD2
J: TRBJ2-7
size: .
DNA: TGTGCCAGCAGCTTAGTAGGGACTAGCGAGACCGAGCAGTACTTC
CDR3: CASSLVGTSETEQYF

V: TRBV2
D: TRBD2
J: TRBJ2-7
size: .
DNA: TGTGCCAGCAGTGGAGGAGCGGGGGGGCCCTACGAGCAGTACTTC
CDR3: CASSGGAGGPYEQYF

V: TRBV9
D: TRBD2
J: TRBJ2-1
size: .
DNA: TGTGCCAGCAGCCCCGGAGGCGGGAGGGATTATGAGCAGTTCTTC
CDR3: CASSPGGGRDYEQFF

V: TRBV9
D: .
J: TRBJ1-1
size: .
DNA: TGTGCCAGCAGCAGCGGGACACAGAACACTGAAGCTTTCTTT
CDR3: CASSSGTQNTEAFF

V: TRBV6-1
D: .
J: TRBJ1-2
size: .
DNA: TGTGCCAGCAGTGAGTTAAATGGCTACACCTTC
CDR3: CASSELNGYTF

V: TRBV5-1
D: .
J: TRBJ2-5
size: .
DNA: TGCGCCAGCAGCCCTACAGGTAACCAAGAGACCCAGTACTTC
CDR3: CASSPTGNQETQYF

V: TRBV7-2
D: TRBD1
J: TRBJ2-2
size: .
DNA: TGTGCCAGCAGCCGGGGGGACAGGGGTTATACCGGGGAGCTGTTTTTT
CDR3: CASSRGDRGYTGELFF

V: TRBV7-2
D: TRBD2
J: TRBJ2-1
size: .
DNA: TGTGCCAGCAGCCTAGGTGGGCGAGCGGGGGTGGTTAAGTTCTTC
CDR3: CASSLGGRAGVVKFF

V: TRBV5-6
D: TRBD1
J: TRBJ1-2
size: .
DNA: TGTGCCAGCAGCTTGCGTAACAGGGGTGGCTACACCTTC
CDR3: CASSLRNRGGYTF

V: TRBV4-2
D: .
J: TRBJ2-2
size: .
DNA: TGTGCCAGCAGCCAACCCACTAGTGCCGGGGAGCTGTTTTTT
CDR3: CASSQPTSAGELFF

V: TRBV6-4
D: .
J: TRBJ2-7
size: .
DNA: TGTGCCAGCAGTGACTTGAGTGGCGAGCAGTACTTC
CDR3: CASSDLSGEQYF

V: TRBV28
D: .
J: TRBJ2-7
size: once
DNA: TGTGCCAGCAGTACGGACCGACATTCCTACGAGCAGTACTTC
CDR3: CASSTDRHSYEQYF

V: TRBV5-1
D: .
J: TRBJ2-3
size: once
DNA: TGCGCCAGCAGCTTGGGGCAGGGACGAGATACAGATACGCAGTATTTT
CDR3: CASSLGQGRDTDTQYF

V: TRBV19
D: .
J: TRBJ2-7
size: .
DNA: TGTGCCAGTAGTCCCCTCACCCGTTCCTACGAGCAGTACTTC
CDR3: CASSPLTRSYEQYF

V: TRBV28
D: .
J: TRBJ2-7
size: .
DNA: TGTGCCAGCAGTTTAGGTATATGGGAGCAGTACTTC
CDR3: CASSLGIWEQYF

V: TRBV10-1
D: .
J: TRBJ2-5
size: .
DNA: TGCGCCAGCAGTGATATTAAAGAGACCCAGTACTTC
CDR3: CASSDIKETQYF

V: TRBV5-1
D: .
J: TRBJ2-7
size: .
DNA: TGCGCCAGCAGCCTTGACGGAGGCGAGCAGTACTTC
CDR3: CASSLDGGEQYF

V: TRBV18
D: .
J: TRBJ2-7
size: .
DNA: TGTGCCAGCTCACCACTAGGCGCAGGGTCGGTGACCTACGAGCAGTACTTC
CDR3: CASSPLGAGSVTYEQYF

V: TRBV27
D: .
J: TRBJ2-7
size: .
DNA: TGTGCCAGCAGTTCAAGTCAGTACCGCGGGCAGTACTTC
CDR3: CASSSSQYRGQYF

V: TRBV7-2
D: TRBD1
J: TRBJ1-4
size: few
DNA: TGTGCCAGCAGCTACGGGACAGACCGTAGGGAAAAACTGTTTTTT
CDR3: CASSYGTDRREKLFF